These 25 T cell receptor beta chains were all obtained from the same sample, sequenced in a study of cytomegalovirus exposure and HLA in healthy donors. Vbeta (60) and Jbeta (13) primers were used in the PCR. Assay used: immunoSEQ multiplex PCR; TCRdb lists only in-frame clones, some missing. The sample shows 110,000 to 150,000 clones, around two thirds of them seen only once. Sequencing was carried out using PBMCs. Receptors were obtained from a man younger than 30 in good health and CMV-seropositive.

Here the CDR3 reads CASSTDRGFYGYTF. The CDR3 DNA follows: TGTGCCAGCAGCACGGACAGGGGATTCTATGGCTACACCTTC. The chain carries TRBV27 and TRBJ1-2; 9 bases are a match to TRBD1. Trimming at V came to 6 bases and at J to 4 bases, leaving 6 bases not matched to a gene. The CDR3 contains 14 residues. Germline lookup yields CDR1 MNHEY and CDR2 SMNVEV (reference sequence).

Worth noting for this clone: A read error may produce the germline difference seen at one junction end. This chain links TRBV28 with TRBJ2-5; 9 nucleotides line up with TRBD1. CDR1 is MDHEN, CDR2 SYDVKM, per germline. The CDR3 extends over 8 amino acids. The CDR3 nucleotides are TGTGCTTCGGGACAGGGCAACTTC. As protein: CASGQGNF.

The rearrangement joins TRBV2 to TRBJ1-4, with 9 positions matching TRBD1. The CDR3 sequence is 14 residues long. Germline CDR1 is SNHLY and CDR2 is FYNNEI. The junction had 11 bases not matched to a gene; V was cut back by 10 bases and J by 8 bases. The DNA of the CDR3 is TGTGCCACATCAACGACAGGGGGATACGAAAAACTGTTTTTT. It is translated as CATSTTGGYEKLFF.

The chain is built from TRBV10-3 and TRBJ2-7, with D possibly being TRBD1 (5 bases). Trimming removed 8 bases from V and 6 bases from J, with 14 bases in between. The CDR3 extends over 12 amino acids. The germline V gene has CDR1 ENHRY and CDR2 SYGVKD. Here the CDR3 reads CAIGAPRSEQYF. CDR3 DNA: TGTGCCATCGGGGCCCCTCGCTCCGAGCAGTACTTC.

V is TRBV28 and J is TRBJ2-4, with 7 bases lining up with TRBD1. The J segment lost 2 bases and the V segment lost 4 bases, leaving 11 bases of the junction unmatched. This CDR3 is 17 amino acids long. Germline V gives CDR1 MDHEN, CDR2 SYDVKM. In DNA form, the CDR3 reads TGTGCCAGCAGTTCGGATACAGGGGATGTGTCCAAAAACATTCAGTACTTC. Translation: CASSSDTGDVSKNIQYF.

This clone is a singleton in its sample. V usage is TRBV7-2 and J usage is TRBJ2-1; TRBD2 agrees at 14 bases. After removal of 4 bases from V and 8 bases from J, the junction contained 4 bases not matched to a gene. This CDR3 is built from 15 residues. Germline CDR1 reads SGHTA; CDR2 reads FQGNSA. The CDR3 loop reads CASSYRLAGGYEQFF. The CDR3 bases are TGTGCCAGCAGCTACCGACTAGCGGGGGGGTATGAGCAGTTCTTC.

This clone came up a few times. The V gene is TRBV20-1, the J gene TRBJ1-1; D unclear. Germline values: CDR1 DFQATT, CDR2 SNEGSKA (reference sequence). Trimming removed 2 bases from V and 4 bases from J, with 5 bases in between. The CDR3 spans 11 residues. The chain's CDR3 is CSARKSTEAFF. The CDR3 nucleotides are TGCAGTGCTAGAAAGAGCACTGAAGCTTTCTTT.

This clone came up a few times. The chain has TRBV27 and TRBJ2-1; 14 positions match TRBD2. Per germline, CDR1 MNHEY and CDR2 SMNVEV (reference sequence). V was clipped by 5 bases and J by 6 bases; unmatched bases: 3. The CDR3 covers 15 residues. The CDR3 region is CASSPGTSGGNEQFF. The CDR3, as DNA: TGTGCCAGCAGTCCCGGGACTAGCGGGGGCAATGAGCAGTTCTTC.

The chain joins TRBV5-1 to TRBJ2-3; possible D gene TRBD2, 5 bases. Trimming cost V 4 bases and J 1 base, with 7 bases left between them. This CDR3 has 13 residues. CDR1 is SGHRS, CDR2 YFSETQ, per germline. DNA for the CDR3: TGCGCCAGCAGCCCCGGGGGCACAGATACGCAGTATTTT. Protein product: CASSPGGTDTQYF. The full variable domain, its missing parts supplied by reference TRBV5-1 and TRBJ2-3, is KAGVTQTPRYLIKTRGQQVTLSCSPISGHRSVSWYQQTPGQGLQFLFEYFSETQRNKGNFPGRFSGRQFSNSRSEMNVSTLELGDSALYLCASSPGGTDTQYFGPGTRLTVL.

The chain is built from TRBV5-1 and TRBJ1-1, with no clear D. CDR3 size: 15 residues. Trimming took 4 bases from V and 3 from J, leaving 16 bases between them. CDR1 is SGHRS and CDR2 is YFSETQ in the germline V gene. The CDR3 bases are TGCGCCAGCAGCAAGGACTCCGGGTGGGACACTGAAGCTTTCTTT. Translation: CASSKDSGWDTEAFF.

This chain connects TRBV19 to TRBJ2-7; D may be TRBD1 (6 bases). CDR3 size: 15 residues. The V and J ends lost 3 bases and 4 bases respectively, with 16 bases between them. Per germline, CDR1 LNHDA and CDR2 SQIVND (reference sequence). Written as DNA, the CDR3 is TGTGCCAGTAGTATGGGCCTAACAGGGTGGTACGAGCAGTACTTC. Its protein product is CASSMGLTGWYEQYF.

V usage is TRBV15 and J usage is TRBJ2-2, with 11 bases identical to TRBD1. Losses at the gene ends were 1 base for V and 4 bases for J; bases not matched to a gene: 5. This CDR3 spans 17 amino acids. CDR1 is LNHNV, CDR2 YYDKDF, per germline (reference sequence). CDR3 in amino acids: CATSRGAGTGGTGELFF. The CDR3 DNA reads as TGTGCCACCAGCAGAGGAGCCGGGACAGGGGGCACCGGGGAGCTGTTTTTT.

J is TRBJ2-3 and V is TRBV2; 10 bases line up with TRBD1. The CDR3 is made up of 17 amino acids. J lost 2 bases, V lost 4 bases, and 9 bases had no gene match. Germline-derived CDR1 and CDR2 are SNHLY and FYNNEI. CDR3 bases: TGTGCCAGCAGTGGAGAGACAGGGGGCTGGGTCACAGATACGCAGTATTTT. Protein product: CASSGETGGWVTDTQYF.

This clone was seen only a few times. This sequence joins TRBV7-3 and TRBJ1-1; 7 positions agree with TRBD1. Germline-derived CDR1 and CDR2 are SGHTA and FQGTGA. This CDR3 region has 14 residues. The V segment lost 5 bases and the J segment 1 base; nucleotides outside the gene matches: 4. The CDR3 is CASSAGTANTEAFF. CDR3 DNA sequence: TGTGCCAGCAGCGCCGGGACAGCGAACACTGAAGCTTTCTTT. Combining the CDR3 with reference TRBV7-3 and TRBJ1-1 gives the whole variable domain GAGVSQTPSNKVTEKGKYVELRCDPISGHTALYWYRQSLGQGPEFLIYFQGTGAADDSGLPNDRFFAVRPEGSVSTLKIQRTERGDSAVYLCASSAGTANTEAFFGQGTRLTVV.

CDR3 amino acids: CASSQDLNLFDYEQYF. The CDR3 DNA is TGCGCCAGCAGCCAAGATCTAAATTTATTCGATTACGAGCAGTACTTC. The chain recombines TRBV4-3 with TRBJ2-7; the D is unclear. Per germline, CDR1 LGHNA and CDR2 YSLEER. This CDR3 comprises 16 residues. V was shortened by 0 bases and J by 4 bases, with 16 bases between the two germline ends.

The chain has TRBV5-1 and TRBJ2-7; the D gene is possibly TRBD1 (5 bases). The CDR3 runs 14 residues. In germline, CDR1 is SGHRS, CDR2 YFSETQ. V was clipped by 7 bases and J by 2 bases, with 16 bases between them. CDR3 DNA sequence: TGCGCCAGCTACCCTGGGGCAGGGCCCTACGAGCAGTACTTC. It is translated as CASYPGAGPYEQYF.

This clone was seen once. The CDR3 nucleotides are TGTGCCAGCAGACCCGGGACAGGGGGGATCAATGAGCAGTTCTTC. Translating it yields CASRPGTGGINEQFF. The rearrangement joins TRBV7-2 to TRBJ2-1, with 11 bases that match TRBD1. The V and J ends lost 6 bases and 6 bases, in that order; junction bases with no gene match: 7. The CDR3 has 15 residues. Germline CDR1 is SGHTA and CDR2 is FQGNSA.

CDR3 residues: CASSLSPGNGYTF. DNA of the CDR3: TGTGCCAGCAGTTTATCTCCAGGGAATGGCTACACCTTC. The rearrangement uses TRBV27 and TRBJ1-2; TRBD1 is a possible D gene (5 bases). V lost 0 bases and J lost 6, with 8 bases in between. The CDR3 totals 13 residues. Germline-derived CDR1 and CDR2 are MNHEY and SMNVEV (reference sequence).

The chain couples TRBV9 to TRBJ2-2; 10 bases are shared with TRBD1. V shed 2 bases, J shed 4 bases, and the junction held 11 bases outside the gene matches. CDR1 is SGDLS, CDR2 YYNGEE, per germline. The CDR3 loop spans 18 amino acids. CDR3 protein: CASSVLPGQGIGTGELFF. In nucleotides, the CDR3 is TGTGCCAGCAGCGTCCTACCGGGACAGGGGATCGGCACCGGGGAGCTGTTTTTT.

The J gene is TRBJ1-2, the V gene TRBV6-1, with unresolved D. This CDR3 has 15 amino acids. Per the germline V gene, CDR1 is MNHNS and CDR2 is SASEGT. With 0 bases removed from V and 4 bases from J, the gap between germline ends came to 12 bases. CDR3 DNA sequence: TGTGCCAGCAGTGAAGCCCCACACGGACTCTATGGCTACACCTTC. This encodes CASSEAPHGLYGYTF.

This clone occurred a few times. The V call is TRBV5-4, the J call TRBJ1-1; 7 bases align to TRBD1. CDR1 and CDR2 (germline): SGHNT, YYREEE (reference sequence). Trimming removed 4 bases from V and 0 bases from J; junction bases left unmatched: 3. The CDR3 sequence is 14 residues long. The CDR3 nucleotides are TGTGCCAGCAGCGTCAGGGGGATGAACACTGAAGCTTTCTTT. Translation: CASSVRGMNTEAFF.

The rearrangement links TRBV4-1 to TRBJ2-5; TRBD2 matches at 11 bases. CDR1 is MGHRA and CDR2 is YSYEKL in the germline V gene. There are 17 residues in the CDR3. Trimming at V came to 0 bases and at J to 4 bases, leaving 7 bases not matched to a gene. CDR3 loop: CASSQDVDSGRGETQYF. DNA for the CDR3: TGCGCCAGCAGCCAAGATGTGGATAGCGGGAGGGGAGAGACCCAGTACTTC.

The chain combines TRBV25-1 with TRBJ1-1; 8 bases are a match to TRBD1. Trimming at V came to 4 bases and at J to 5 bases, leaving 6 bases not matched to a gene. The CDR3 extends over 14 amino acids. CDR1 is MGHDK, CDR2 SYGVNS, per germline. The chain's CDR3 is CASSGTGHRTEAFF. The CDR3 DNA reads TGTGCCAGCAGTGGGACAGGGCATCGTACTGAAGCTTTCTTT.

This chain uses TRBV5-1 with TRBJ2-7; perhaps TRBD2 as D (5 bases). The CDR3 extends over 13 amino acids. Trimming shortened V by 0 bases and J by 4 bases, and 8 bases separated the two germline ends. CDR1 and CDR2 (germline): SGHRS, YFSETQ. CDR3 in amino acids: CASSLAGVYEQYF. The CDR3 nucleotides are TGCGCCAGCAGCTTGGCCGGGGTGTACGAGCAGTACTTC.

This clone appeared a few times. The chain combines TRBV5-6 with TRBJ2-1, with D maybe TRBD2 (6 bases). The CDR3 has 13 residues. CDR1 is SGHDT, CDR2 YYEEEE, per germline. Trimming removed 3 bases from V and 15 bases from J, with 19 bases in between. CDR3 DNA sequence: TGTGCCAGCAGCTATTCCGGGAGTCCTAATGGGTTCTTC. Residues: CASSYSGSPNGFF.